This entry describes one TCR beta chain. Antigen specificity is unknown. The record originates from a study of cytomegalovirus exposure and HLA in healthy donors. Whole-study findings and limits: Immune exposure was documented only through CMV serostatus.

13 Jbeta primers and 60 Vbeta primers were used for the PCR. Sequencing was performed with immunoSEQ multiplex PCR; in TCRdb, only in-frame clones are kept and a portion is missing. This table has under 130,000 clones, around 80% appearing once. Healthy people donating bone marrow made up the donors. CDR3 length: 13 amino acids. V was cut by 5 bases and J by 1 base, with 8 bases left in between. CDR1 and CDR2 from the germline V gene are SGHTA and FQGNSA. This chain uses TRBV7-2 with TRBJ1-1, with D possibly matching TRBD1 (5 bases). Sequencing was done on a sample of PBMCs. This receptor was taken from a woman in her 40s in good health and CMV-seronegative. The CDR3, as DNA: TGTGCCAGCAGCGTAGGGGCGAACACTGAAGCTTTCTTT. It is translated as CASSVGANTEAFF.